This T cell receptor (beta chain) was retrieved from a study of cytomegalovirus exposure and HLA in healthy donors. V lost 0 bases, J lost 6 bases, and 12 bases lay in between. CDR1 and CDR2 from the germline V gene are MGHRA and YSYEKL. CDR3 length: 15 residues. In the PCR, 60 Vbeta and 13 Jbeta primers were used. Clones were sequenced by immunoSEQ multiplex PCR, and TCRdb holds only the in-frame ones, with some missing. The repertoire holds about 170,000 clones, with around 78% as singletons. Turning to this clone: As yet, its antigen is unknown.

General study findings and limits: Data from an earlier analysis indicated that most TCR beta V segments were productive either about 90% or about 30% of the time. A later analysis appeared to link common viral pathogens to several of the most significant clusters. One later analysis reportedly identified an Asian-associated ancestry cluster that showed fewer N-insertions than the approximately 700-donor mean.

The rearrangement links TRBV4-1 to TRBJ2-1, with TRBD1 as a possible D gene (7 bases). The TCR comes from a woman between 25 and 40 years old in good health and CMV-seropositive. The sequencing input was PBMCs. The DNA for the CDR3 is TGCGCCAGCAGCCAAGAACCAGGGGGGCTCAATGAGCAGTTCTTC. This encodes CASSQEPGGLNEQFF.